The sequence of this T cell receptor (beta chain) was determined in a study of blood T cell repertoires in COVID-19. The participants were between 18 and 89 years old and came from some 25 US areas. Participant reports of clinical history set cohort assignment. Contact with a PCR-confirmed or clinician-diagnosed COVID-19 case occurred within 2 weeks of entry. Germline-derived CDR1 and CDR2 are MGHRA and YSYEKL. This CDR3 has 12 amino acids. V was trimmed by 4 bases and J by 8 bases, leaving 9 bases between them. Per the authors' pipeline: Amplified reference gene primers provided the basis for estimating nucleated cell counts. Measured with immunoSEQ multiplex PCR; TCRdb has only the in-frame clones, and not every one. The V and J calls and clone size come from that table; D and trimming were worked out from the DNA. Of more than 300,000 clones in the sample, roughly nine tenths were seen once.

The origin of this receptor is a woman aged 40 to 49 who had been exposed to COVID-19. This chain uses TRBV4-1 with TRBJ1-3; D is unclear. Sequences were obtained from PBMCs or T cells enriched from blood (not recorded which). CDR3 protein: CASSPTTDTIYF. The CDR3 DNA reads as TGCGCCAGCAGCCCCACGACTGACACCATATATTTT.